The T cell receptor beta chain under discussion was sequenced for a study of PD-L1 blockade in urothelial cancer. Study-wide background: Of prior chemotherapy regimens, patients had received between 0 and 3. Blood analyses occurred 3 weeks (second dose) and 6 weeks post treatment start. Study-level findings and limits: Improved survival was predicted by pretreatment blood TCR clonality below the median.

Repertoires were generated with immunoSEQ multiplex PCR, while TCRdb's copy carries only in-frame clones and drops some. The sample carries about 100,000 clones, approximately 86% recorded once. A note on this clone: Its antigen is currently unknown.

CDR1 is MNHEY and CDR2 is SMNVEV in the germline V gene (reference sequence). Trimming took 5 bases from V and 6 from J; bases not matched to a gene: 6. The CDR3 contains 13 residues. The rearrangement joins TRBV27 to TRBJ2-7; 8 bases map to TRBD2. Specimen: PBMCs, collected around atezolizumab (anti-PD-L1) treatment. The sequence was collected from a man aged 50 or older with urothelial cancer. The DNA for the CDR3 is TGTGCCAGCAGTCAAGCGGGGGTAGGCGAGCAGTACTTC. It specifies CASSQAGVGEQYF.